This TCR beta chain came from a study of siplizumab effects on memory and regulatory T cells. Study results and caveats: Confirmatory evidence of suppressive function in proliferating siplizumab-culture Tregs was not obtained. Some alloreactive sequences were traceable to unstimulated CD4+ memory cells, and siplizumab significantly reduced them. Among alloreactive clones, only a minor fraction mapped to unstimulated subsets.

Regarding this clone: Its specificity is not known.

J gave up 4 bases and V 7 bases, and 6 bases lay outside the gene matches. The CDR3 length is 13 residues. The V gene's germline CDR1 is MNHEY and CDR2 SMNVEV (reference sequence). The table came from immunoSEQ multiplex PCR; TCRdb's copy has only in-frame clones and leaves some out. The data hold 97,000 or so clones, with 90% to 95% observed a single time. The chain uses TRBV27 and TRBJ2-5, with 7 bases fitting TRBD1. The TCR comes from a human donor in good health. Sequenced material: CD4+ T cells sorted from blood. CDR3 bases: TGTGCCAGCAACCAACAGGGGACAGAGACCCAGTACTTC. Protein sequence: CASNQQGTETQYF.